Below are 3 T cell receptor beta chains sequenced from a single sample in a study of patients and donors after allogeneic stem cell transplantation. TCRdb reprocessed the RT-PCR reads with MiXCR, giving one entry per CDR3 protein. Among approximately 210,000 distinct CDR3 sequences listed, around two fifths were seen once. The sample taken for sequencing was blood, either unsorted or a sorted T cell fraction (not recorded which). These receptors were collected from a human donor who was either an allogeneic HSCT recipient or a stem cell or donor lymphocyte infusion donor (not recorded which). It is not recorded whose cells these are; they may come from a transplant donor.

The chain combines TRBV7-2 with TRBJ1-1; D gene ambiguous. The V end was cut by 5 bases, the J end by 1 base, with 14 bases between. Germline V lookup: CDR1 SGHTA, CDR2 FQGNSA. This CDR3 has 15 residues. DNA of the CDR3: TGTGCCAGCAGCCTCCTGTTGGGTGGGAACACTGAAGCTTTCTTT. This codes for CASSLLLGGNTEAFF.

This clonotype was seen only a few times. The J gene is TRBJ1-2, the V gene TRBV15; TRBD1 matches 10 bases. The CDR3 is 16 amino acids. V shed 0 bases, J shed 2 bases, and the junction held 3 bases outside the gene matches. From germline, CDR1 is LNHNV and CDR2 YYDKDF (reference sequence). For the CDR3, the DNA is TGTGCCACCAGCAGAGATTTGGGACAGGGGAACTATGGCTACACCTTC. This translates into CATSRDLGQGNYGYTF. The whole variable domain, remainder taken from reference TRBV15 and TRBJ1-2, is DAMVIQNPRYQVTQFGKPVTLSCSQTLNHNVMYWYQQKSSQAPKLLFHYYDKDFNNEADTPDNFQSRRPNTSFCFLDIRSPGLGDTAMYLCATSRDLGQGNYGYTFGSGTRLTVV.

The chain recombines TRBV5-1 with TRBJ2-4, with 7 positions matching TRBD2. The CDR3 has 16 amino acids. In germline, CDR1 is SGHRS, CDR2 YFSETQ. V was clipped by 0 bases and J by 0 bases; unmatched bases: 3. The DNA for the CDR3 is TGCGCCAGCAGCTTGGCCCGCGGGAGAGCCAAAAACATTCAGTACTTC. It yields the protein CASSLARGRAKNIQYF.